This is a list of T cell receptor beta chains from one sample in a study of blood T cells in healthy people across ages. TCRdb re-called the 5' RACE reads with MiXCR, one entry per CDR3 protein. This sample has around 1,500,000 distinct CDR3 sequences; 40% to 50% occur once, and the top ten carry 7.9%. Source material: blood. These receptors all stem from a woman aged 18-29 years in good health. Both conserved end residues are part of each CDR3. D genes are given only for firm matches. Clone size is shown for a subset of rows, as once, few, many or a class of expanded clone.

D gene: -; clone size: many; V gene: TRBV11-2; J gene: TRBJ2-7; CDR3 protein: CASSSRQSLLHEQYF; CDR3 DNA: TGTGCCAGCAGCTCCCGACAGAGCCTATTGCACGAGCAGTACTTC
D gene: TRBD2; clone size: -; V gene: TRBV7-9; J gene: TRBJ2-7; CDR3 protein: CASSLAGTRSYEQYF; CDR3 DNA: TGTGCCAGCAGCTTGGCGGGGACTAGGAGCTACGAGCAGTACTTC
D gene: TRBD2; clone size: few; V gene: TRBV7-2; J gene: TRBJ2-1; CDR3 protein: CASNTKWTSANNEQFF; CDR3 DNA: TGTGCCAGCAACACCAAATGGACTAGCGCGAACAATGAGCAGTTCTTC
D gene: -; clone size: -; V gene: TRBV7-2; J gene: TRBJ2-1; CDR3 protein: CASSLFGDYEQFF; CDR3 DNA: TGTGCCAGCAGCTTATTTGGGGACTATGAGCAGTTCTTC
D gene: -; clone size: -; V gene: TRBV28; J gene: TRBJ1-1; CDR3 protein: CASTMTDYTEAFF; CDR3 DNA: TGTGCCAGCACAATGACAGATTACACTGAAGCTTTCTTT
D gene: TRBD2; clone size: -; V gene: TRBV5-1; J gene: TRBJ2-2; CDR3 protein: CASRAAGVGTGELFF; CDR3 DNA: TGCGCCAGCAGAGCAGCGGGAGTCGGGACCGGGGAGCTGTTTTTT
D gene: TRBD1; clone size: -; V gene: TRBV6-2/TRBV6-3; J gene: TRBJ1-2; CDR3 protein: CASVQQGAFHGYTF; CDR3 DNA: TGTGCCAGCGTCCAACAGGGGGCCTTCCATGGCTACACCTTC
D gene: -; clone size: -; V gene: TRBV2; J gene: TRBJ2-4; CDR3 protein: CASSTQRIQYF; CDR3 DNA: TGTGCCAGCAGTACCCAGAGGATTCAGTACTTC
D gene: TRBD1; clone size: -; V gene: TRBV20-1; J gene: TRBJ2-7; CDR3 protein: CSARGTGTDTYEQYF; CDR3 DNA: TGCAGTGCTAGGGGGACCGGGACAGATACCTACGAGCAGTACTTC
D gene: -; clone size: -; V gene: TRBV27; J gene: TRBJ1-4; CDR3 protein: CASSLYSTGEKLFF; CDR3 DNA: TGTGCCAGCAGTTTATACTCCACCGGTGAAAAACTGTTTTTT
D gene: TRBD2; clone size: -; V gene: TRBV20-1; J gene: TRBJ2-1; CDR3 protein: CSARALAGETSYNEQFF; CDR3 DNA: TGCAGTGCTAGAGCCCTAGCGGGAGAAACCTCCTACAATGAGCAGTTCTTC
D gene: -; clone size: few; V gene: TRBV9; J gene: TRBJ2-3; CDR3 protein: CASSVAAQDTQYF; CDR3 DNA: TGTGCCAGCAGCGTAGCTGCCCAAGATACGCAGTATTTT
D gene: -; clone size: -; V gene: TRBV5-1; J gene: TRBJ2-2; CDR3 protein: CASSLVAGPTGELFF; CDR3 DNA: TGCGCCAGCAGCTTGGTTGCGGGACCCACCGGGGAGCTGTTTTTT
D gene: TRBD2; clone size: few; V gene: TRBV10-3; J gene: TRBJ2-7; CDR3 protein: CAISGSGSTGEQYF; CDR3 DNA: TGTGCCATCAGTGGTAGCGGGAGCACTGGCGAGCAGTACTTC
D gene: TRBD2; clone size: -; V gene: TRBV11-2; J gene: TRBJ2-7; CDR3 protein: CASSHGASGRAVSYEQYF; CDR3 DNA: TGTGCCAGCAGTCACGGAGCTAGCGGGAGGGCCGTGTCCTACGAGCAGTACTTC
D gene: -; clone size: few; V gene: TRBV2; J gene: TRBJ2-3; CDR3 protein: CASVPMGPGDFTDTQYF; CDR3 DNA: TGTGCCAGCGTCCCCATGGGGCCAGGGGACTTCACAGATACGCAGTATTTT
D gene: -; clone size: -; V gene: TRBV11-1; J gene: TRBJ2-5; CDR3 protein: CASSEGLPETQYF; CDR3 DNA: TGTGCCAGCAGCGAGGGACTTCCAGAGACCCAGTACTTC
D gene: TRBD2; clone size: -; V gene: TRBV4-2; J gene: TRBJ2-4; CDR3 protein: CASSQDSGRAEGAKNIQYF; CDR3 DNA: TGTGCCAGCAGCCAAGATAGCGGGAGGGCCGAGGGGGCCAAAAACATTCAGTACTTC
D gene: -; clone size: -; V gene: TRBV27; J gene: TRBJ2-3; CDR3 protein: CASSGWQDTQYF; CDR3 DNA: TGTGCCAGCAGTGGTTGGCAAGATACGCAGTATTTT
D gene: TRBD2; clone size: -; V gene: TRBV20-1; J gene: TRBJ2-3; CDR3 protein: CSARAGKRLAADTQYF; CDR3 DNA: TGCAGTGCTAGAGCGGGAAAAAGACTAGCGGCAGATACGCAGTATTTT
D gene: TRBD1; clone size: -; V gene: TRBV4-1; J gene: TRBJ2-2; CDR3 protein: CASSQGGQGASGELFF; CDR3 DNA: TGCGCCAGCAGCCAAGGAGGACAGGGAGCGTCCGGGGAGCTGTTTTTT
D gene: -; clone size: -; V gene: TRBV21-1; J gene: TRBJ2-5; CDR3 protein: CASGTCQETQYF; CDR3 DNA: TGTGCCAGCGGGACCTGCCAAGAGACCCAGTACTTC